The following is a T cell receptor beta chain sequence with its context. An end of the junction does not agree with germline; a read error may underlie this. This specimen belongs to a study of T cells in Graves' hyperthyroidism and ophthalmopathy. Germline-derived CDR1 and CDR2 are SGHNT and YENEEA. CDR3 length: 14 amino acids. RNA transcripts yielded amplified TCR beta CDR3 regions. The HTBI set primed first-round TCR CDR3 RT-PCR. Each CDR3 protein is one row after TCRdb ran MiXCR on the multiplex PCR reads. Among under 650,000 distinct CDR3 sequences listed, around 15% were seen once. The sequence came from a woman aged 25-40 years with Graves' hyperthyroidism. V and J are TRBV11-3 and TRBJ2-5; D might be TRBD2 (5 bases). Sequences were obtained from blood. The CDR3 coding sequence is TGTGCCAGCAGCTTAGTGGACTTCCAAGAGACCCAGCACTTC. Translated, it gives CASSLVDFQETQHF.